The rows below give T cell receptor beta chains drawn from one sample of a study of radiotherapy plus CTLA-4 blockade in lung cancer. TCRdb's copy holds only in-frame clones and misses some; the assay was immunoSEQ multiplex PCR. The sample contains approximately 85,000 clones, approximately 86% of which appear only once. The sample in question was peripheral blood, obtained from a patient treated with radiotherapy plus ipilimumab. Source of these receptors: a human donor with non-small cell lung cancer who had a partial response to radiotherapy plus ipilimumab. Both conserved end residues are part of each CDR3. The D gene is left open where the match is weak. Only some rows state a clone size, as once, few, many or a class for expanded clones.

clone size,V gene,D gene,J gene,CDR3 DNA,CDR3 protein
NA,TRBV19,TRBD1,TRBJ1-6,TGTGCCAGTAGCTATATACAGGGGATCGGTTCACCCCTCCACTTT,CASSYIQGIGSPLHF
NA,TRBV6-1,TRBD1,TRBJ1-2,TGTGCCAGCAGTAAGGGACAGGGGGCCTTCTATGGCTACACCTTC,CASSKGQGAFYGYTF
NA,TRBV30,NA,TRBJ1-1,TGTGCCTGGAGTGTAGGGACACCGAACACTGAAGCTTTCTTT,CAWSVGTPNTEAFF
NA,TRBV28,NA,TRBJ2-7,TGTGCCAGCAGTTCTTACAGGGCTAACGAGCAGTACTTC,CASSSYRANEQYF
NA,TRBV7-2,NA,TRBJ2-1,TGTGCCAGCAGCTTAGTTTGGACTACCCAGTTCTTC,CASSLVWTTQFF
NA,TRBV6-1,NA,TRBJ2-1,TGTGCCAGCACCTGGGTCGTTGCAGAGGATGAGCAGTTCTTC,CASTWVVAEDEQFF
NA,TRBV29-1,NA,TRBJ1-1,TGCAGCGTGTGGGCAGGGAACACTGAAGCTTTCTTT,CSVWAGNTEAFF
NA,TRBV28,NA,TRBJ2-1,TGTGCCAGCAGTAACGGGTTCTACAATGAGCAGTTCTTC,CASSNGFYNEQFF
NA,TRBV7-3,NA,TRBJ2-2,TGTGCCAGCAGCTCAAGGACAGTGTATCCCGGGGAGCTGTTTTTT,CASSSRTVYPGELFF
NA,TRBV30,NA,TRBJ2-5,TGTGCCTGGAGTTGGGGGGTGGAGACCCAGTACTTC,CAWSWGVETQYF
NA,TRBV19,TRBD2,TRBJ2-7,TGTGCCAGTAGTATAGATGACCAGCGGGAGAACGAGCAGTACTTC,CASSIDDQRENEQYF
NA,TRBV28,NA,TRBJ2-7,TGTGCCAGCAGTCCCCCAGGGTCAGGGTCGTACTTC,CASSPPGSGSYF
NA,TRBV29-1,TRBD2,TRBJ2-1,TGCAGCGTTGAAGATCGGGCTAGCGGGTACAATGAGCAGTTCTTC,CSVEDRASGYNEQFF
NA,TRBV5-4,TRBD2,TRBJ2-1,TGTGCCAGCAGCCCTACGGGCGGGAGGGCCGATGAGCAGTTCTTC,CASSPTGGRADEQFF
NA,TRBV28,NA,TRBJ2-3,TGTGCCAGCAGTTCCGTGAGCACAGATACGCAGTATTTT,CASSSVSTDTQYF
NA,TRBV27,TRBD1,TRBJ2-1,TGTGCCAGCAGTCCGAACAGGGGAAGGGGCGAGCAGTTCTTC,CASSPNRGRGEQFF
NA,TRBV19,TRBD2,TRBJ2-1,TGTGCCAGTAGTATCCCACTACTAGCGGGAGGTTATAATGAGCAGTTCTTC,CASSIPLLAGGYNEQFF
NA,TRBV19,NA,TRBJ2-3,TGTGCCAGTAGTATCGGTTTGGGTGGGACTTCCTCGGGAGATACGCAGTATTTT,CASSIGLGGTSSGDTQYF
once,TRBV9,NA,TRBJ2-1,TGTGCCAGCAGCGTCGGCCAGGGGCCGAACAATGAGCAGTTCTTC,CASSVGQGPNNEQFF
once,TRBV4-1,NA,TRBJ1-1,TGCGCCAGCAGCCAAGAAGGCGCAGGGCGTAGGAACACTGAAGCTTTCTTT,CASSQEGAGRRNTEAFF
NA,TRBV5-4,TRBD2,TRBJ2-7,TGTGCCAGCAGCTCAACAGGGACTAGATTCGACGAGCAGTACTTC,CASSSTGTRFDEQYF
NA,TRBV30,TRBD1,TRBJ2-1,TGTGCCTGGAGTACAGGGGGCGGGAGCTCCTACAATGAGCAGTTCTTC,CAWSTGGGSSYNEQFF
once,TRBV5-6,NA,TRBJ1-1,TGTGCCAGCAGCTTGGCCCCAGGCACTGAAGCTTTCTTT,CASSLAPGTEAFF
NA,TRBV4-3,TRBD2,TRBJ2-5,TGCGCCAGCAGCCAAGTACTAGCGGAAGAGACCCAGTACTTC,CASSQVLAEETQYF
NA,TRBV4-1,NA,TRBJ2-3,TGCGCCAGCAGCCGTTTACAGGGTAGCACAGATACGCAGTATTTT,CASSRLQGSTDTQYF
NA,TRBV7-6,NA,TRBJ2-3,TGTGCCAGCAGCTTAGACGTGGGGCTCACAGATACGCAGTATTTT,CASSLDVGLTDTQYF
NA,TRBV9,NA,TRBJ1-4,TGTGCCAGCAGCTTACTACAGGGAACTAATGAAAAACTGTTTTTT,CASSLLQGTNEKLFF
NA,TRBV19,NA,TRBJ1-1,TGTGCCAGTAGTCCCACTTTGAACACTGAAGCTTTCTTT,CASSPTLNTEAFF
NA,TRBV28,TRBD2,TRBJ2-1,TGTGCCAGCAACGGGGCCGGACTAGCAGCCTACAATGAGCAGTTCTTC,CASNGAGLAAYNEQFF
NA,TRBV28,NA,TRBJ1-5,TGTGCCAGCAGTTTAGGCCCCCAGCATTTT,CASSLGPQHF
NA,TRBV28,NA,TRBJ1-5,TGTGCCAGCAGCTCGAACCTAGGTACTGGAAATCAGCCCCAGCATTTT,CASSSNLGTGNQPQHF
NA,TRBV28,NA,TRBJ1-2,TGTGCCAGCAGTTTACGGGACGGGGGGTATGGCTACACCTTC,CASSLRDGGYGYTF
NA,TRBV27,NA,TRBJ1-3,TGTGCCAGCAGTCCCCGGACACCCGGAAACACCATATATTTT,CASSPRTPGNTIYF
NA,TRBV2,TRBD1,TRBJ1-2,TGTGCCAGCAGGGGGACCGGGACAGCTGTCTATGGCTACACCTTC,CASRGTGTAVYGYTF
NA,TRBV2,NA,TRBJ2-7,TGTGCCAGCGGCGGGAACCTCTCCTACGAGCAGTACTTC,CASGGNLSYEQYF
NA,TRBV5-1,NA,TRBJ2-3,TGCGCCAGCAGCTTGACACAGGGATTGACGGATACGCAGTATTTT,CASSLTQGLTDTQYF
NA,TRBV2,NA,TRBJ2-5,TGTGCCAGCAGTGAAGATGCAGGGCAAGAGACCCAGTACTTC,CASSEDAGQETQYF
NA,TRBV27,TRBD2,TRBJ2-2,TGTGCCAGCAGACCAAGCGGGAGCACCGGGGAGCTGTTTTTT,CASRPSGSTGELFF
NA,TRBV5-1,NA,TRBJ1-5,TGCGCCAGCAGCCTGTCCCCCGGTTATCAGCCCCAGCATTTT,CASSLSPGYQPQHF
once,TRBV2,TRBD1,TRBJ2-2,TGTGCCAGCAGTCCCGGGACAGGGAACACCGGGGAGCTGTTTTTT,CASSPGTGNTGELFF
once,TRBV6-6,TRBD2,TRBJ2-1,TGTGCCAGCAGTTACTTCACTAGCGTCTCCTACAATGAGCAGTTCTTC,CASSYFTSVSYNEQFF
NA,TRBV7-3,NA,TRBJ2-1,TGTGCCAGCAGCTTAAGTAGGAGGGGAGCGGTACAAGGTGGTGAGCAGTTCTTC,CASSLSRRGAVQGGEQFF
NA,TRBV2,TRBD2,TRBJ2-7,TGTGCCAGCAGTGGGACTAGTGAAGAGCAGTACTTC,CASSGTSEEQYF
NA,TRBV5-6,NA,TRBJ2-7,TGTGCCAGCAGTCCCTTACAAACGGGGAGATCCGAGCAGTACTTC,CASSPLQTGRSEQYF
NA,TRBV2,NA,TRBJ1-2,TGTGCCAGCAGTGAAACTCAACTCTATGGCTACACCTTC,CASSETQLYGYTF
NA,TRBV6-5,TRBD2,TRBJ2-5,TGTGCCAGCAGTTACCCGGGGGGGGTGGAGACCCAGTACTTC,CASSYPGGVETQYF
NA,TRBV19,NA,TRBJ1-5,TGTGCCAGTAGTATCGTGACAGTTAATCAGCCCCAGCATTTT,CASSIVTVNQPQHF
NA,TRBV2,TRBD1,TRBJ1-1,TGTGCCAGCAGTGCCCAGGGACAGACATTAAACACTGAAGCTTTCTTT,CASSAQGQTLNTEAFF